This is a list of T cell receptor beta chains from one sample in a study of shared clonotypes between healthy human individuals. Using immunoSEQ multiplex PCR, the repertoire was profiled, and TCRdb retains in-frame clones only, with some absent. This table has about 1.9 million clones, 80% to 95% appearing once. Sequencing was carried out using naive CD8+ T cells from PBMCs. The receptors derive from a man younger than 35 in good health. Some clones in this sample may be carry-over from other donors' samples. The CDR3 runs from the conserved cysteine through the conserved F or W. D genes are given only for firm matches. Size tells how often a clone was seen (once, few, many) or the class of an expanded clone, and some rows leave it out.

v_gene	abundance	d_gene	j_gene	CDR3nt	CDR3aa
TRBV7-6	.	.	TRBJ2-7	TGTGCCAGCAGCTTACAGTCCGGAGGCTCCTACGAGCAGTACTTC	CASSLQSGGSYEQYF
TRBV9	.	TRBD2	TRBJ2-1	TGTGCCAGCAGCGTAGAGGGGACTAGTTGGAACAAGATCTTC	CASSVEGTSWNKIF
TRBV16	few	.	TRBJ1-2	TGTGCCAGCAGCCTCCAAACAGGAACTAACTATGGCTACACCTTC	CASSLQTGTNYGYTF
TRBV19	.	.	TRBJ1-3	TGTGCCAGTAGTCCAATGGGTTACTCTGGAAACACCATATATTTT	CASSPMGYSGNTIYF
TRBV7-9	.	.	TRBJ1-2	TGTGCCAGCACCGACCCGGGAGAATTCTATGGCTACACCTTC	CASTDPGEFYGYTF
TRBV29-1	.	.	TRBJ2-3	TGCAGCGTTGAGTTGGTGGGGGGCCGGAACACAGATACGCAGTATTTT	CSVELVGGRNTDTQYF
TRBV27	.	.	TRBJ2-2	TGTGCCAGCAGTTTGTCCACCTCCAGGGCGGGTTCCGGGGAGCTGTTTTTT	CASSLSTSRAGSGELFF
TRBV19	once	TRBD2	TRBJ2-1	TGTGCCAGCTCACAGGGACTAGCGGGAGGGCCGAGGTACAATGAGCAGTTCTTC	CASSQGLAGGPRYNEQFF
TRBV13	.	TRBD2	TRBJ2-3	TGTGCCAGCAGCTCAGGGCCCGGGCGGGAGGGCGATACGCAGTATTTT	CASSSGPGREGDTQYF
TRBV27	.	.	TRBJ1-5	TGTGCCAGCAGTTTAACAAAAGGGGTGCCCCAGCATTTT	CASSLTKGVPQHF
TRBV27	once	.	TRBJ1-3	TGTGCCACCATATCTGGAAACACCATATATTTT	CATISGNTIYF
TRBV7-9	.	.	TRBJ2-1	TGTGCCAGCAGCTTAGTAGGGACACCAGGATACTCCTACAATGAGCAGTTCTTC	CASSLVGTPGYSYNEQFF
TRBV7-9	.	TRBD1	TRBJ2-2	TGTGCCAGCAGCCCCACAGGGGGCGTGAACACCGGGGAGCTGTTTTTT	CASSPTGGVNTGELFF
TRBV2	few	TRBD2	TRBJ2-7	TGTGCCAGGCAGGGACTAGCGGGTTCTTACGAGCAGTACTTC	CARQGLAGSYEQYF
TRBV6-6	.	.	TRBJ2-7	TGTGCCAGCAGTTCCGGGACAACCACCCTGGGGGAGCAGTACTTC	CASSSGTTTLGEQYF
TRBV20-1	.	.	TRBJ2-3	TGCAGTGCAAACAAGCGGGATACGCAGTATTTT	CSANKRDTQYF
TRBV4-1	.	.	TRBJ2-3	TGCGCCAGCAGCCAAGAGTACTGGGGGGCAGATACGCAGTATTTT	CASSQEYWGADTQYF
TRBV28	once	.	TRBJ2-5	TGTGCCAGCAGTTTATTAGTAGGGGAGACCCAGTACTTC	CASSLLVGETQYF
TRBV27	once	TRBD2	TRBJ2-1	TGTGCCAGCAGTTTGTCTAGCGGGAGTTTCTATGAGCAGTTCTTC	CASSLSSGSFYEQFF
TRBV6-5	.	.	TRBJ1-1	TGTGCCAGCAGTTTTCGGGGTGGACCCGAAGCTTTCTTT	CASSFRGGPEAFF
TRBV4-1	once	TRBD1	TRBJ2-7	TGCGCCAGCAGCCCACGGACAGGGTTGTCCTACGAGCAGTACTTC	CASSPRTGLSYEQYF
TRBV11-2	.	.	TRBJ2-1	TGTGCCAGCAGCTTATTCGGAGGGGGCGCAGACCATGAGCAGTTCTTC	CASSLFGGGADHEQFF
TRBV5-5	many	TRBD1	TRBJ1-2	TGTGCCAGCAGCGGGCCGACAGGGGGCGTCTTCTATGGCTACACCTTC	CASSGPTGGVFYGYTF
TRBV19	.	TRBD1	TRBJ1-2	TGTGCCAGTACCCCCTGGGCAGGGGGCGGCGGCTACACCTTC	CASTPWAGGGGYTF
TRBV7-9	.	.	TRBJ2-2	TGTGCCAGCAGCCTGGCCATTTCCGGGGAGCTGTTTTTT	CASSLAISGELFF
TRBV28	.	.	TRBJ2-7	TGTGCCAGCAGTTTAGGAGGGGCCCGATACGAGCAGTACTTC	CASSLGGARYEQYF
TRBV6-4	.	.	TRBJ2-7	TGTGCCCCCATGCTCCCCTACGAGCAGTACTTC	CAPMLPYEQYF
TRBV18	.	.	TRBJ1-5	TGTGCCAGCTCACCTGACGGCCGATCGAGCAATCAGCCCCAGCATTTT	CASSPDGRSSNQPQHF
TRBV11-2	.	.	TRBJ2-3	TGTGCCAGCAGCTTGGGTCCTAGGAACACAGATACGCAGTATTTT	CASSLGPRNTDTQYF
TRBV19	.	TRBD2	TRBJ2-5	TGTGCCAGTAGTATAAGGGGACTAGCGGGATTTGAGACCCAGTACTTC	CASSIRGLAGFETQYF
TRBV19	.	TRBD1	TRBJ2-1	TGTGCCAGTAGTGCGAGACAGGGTTTCGCATACAATGAGCAGTTCTTC	CASSARQGFAYNEQFF
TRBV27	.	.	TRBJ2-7	TGTGCCAGCAGTTTAAGAGGGGCTCTTCACGAGCAGTACTTC	CASSLRGALHEQYF
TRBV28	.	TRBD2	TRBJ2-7	TGTGCCAGTGAACTAGCGGGAGATGTCGGTCCCTACGAGCAGTACTTC	CASELAGDVGPYEQYF
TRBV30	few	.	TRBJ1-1	TGTGCCGGGCAATTGAACACTGAAGCTTTCTTT	CAGQLNTEAFF
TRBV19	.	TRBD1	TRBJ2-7	TGTGCCGTCTCCGAGGGGGACAGGGTTTACGAGCAGTACTTC	CAVSEGDRVYEQYF
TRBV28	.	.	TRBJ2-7	TGTGCCACGGGATTTGGTTCCTCCTACGAGCAGTACTTC	CATGFGSSYEQYF
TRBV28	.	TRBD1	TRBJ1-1	TGTGCCAGCAGTTCCGTTACAGGGGCCACTGAAGCTTTCTTT	CASSSVTGATEAFF
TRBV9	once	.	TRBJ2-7	TGTGCCAGCAGCCCACGCGACGTGGGGGTGCGAGACGAGCAGTACTTC	CASSPRDVGVRDEQYF
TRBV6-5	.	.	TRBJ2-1	TGTGCCAGCAGTCCGAGGCTGAACTCCTACAATGAGCAGTTCTTC	CASSPRLNSYNEQFF
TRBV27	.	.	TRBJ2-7	TGTGCCAGCAGCAGTGCCACGGATTCGTCCGAGCAGTACTTC	CASSSATDSSEQYF
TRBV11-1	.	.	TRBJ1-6	TGTGCCAGCAGCGCCCACGGGACAACAAATTCACCCCTCCACTTT	CASSAHGTTNSPLHF
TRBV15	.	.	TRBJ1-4	TGTGGCACTCGGGCGTCGGGGAGAGCTAATGAAAAACTGTTTTTT	CGTRASGRANEKLFF